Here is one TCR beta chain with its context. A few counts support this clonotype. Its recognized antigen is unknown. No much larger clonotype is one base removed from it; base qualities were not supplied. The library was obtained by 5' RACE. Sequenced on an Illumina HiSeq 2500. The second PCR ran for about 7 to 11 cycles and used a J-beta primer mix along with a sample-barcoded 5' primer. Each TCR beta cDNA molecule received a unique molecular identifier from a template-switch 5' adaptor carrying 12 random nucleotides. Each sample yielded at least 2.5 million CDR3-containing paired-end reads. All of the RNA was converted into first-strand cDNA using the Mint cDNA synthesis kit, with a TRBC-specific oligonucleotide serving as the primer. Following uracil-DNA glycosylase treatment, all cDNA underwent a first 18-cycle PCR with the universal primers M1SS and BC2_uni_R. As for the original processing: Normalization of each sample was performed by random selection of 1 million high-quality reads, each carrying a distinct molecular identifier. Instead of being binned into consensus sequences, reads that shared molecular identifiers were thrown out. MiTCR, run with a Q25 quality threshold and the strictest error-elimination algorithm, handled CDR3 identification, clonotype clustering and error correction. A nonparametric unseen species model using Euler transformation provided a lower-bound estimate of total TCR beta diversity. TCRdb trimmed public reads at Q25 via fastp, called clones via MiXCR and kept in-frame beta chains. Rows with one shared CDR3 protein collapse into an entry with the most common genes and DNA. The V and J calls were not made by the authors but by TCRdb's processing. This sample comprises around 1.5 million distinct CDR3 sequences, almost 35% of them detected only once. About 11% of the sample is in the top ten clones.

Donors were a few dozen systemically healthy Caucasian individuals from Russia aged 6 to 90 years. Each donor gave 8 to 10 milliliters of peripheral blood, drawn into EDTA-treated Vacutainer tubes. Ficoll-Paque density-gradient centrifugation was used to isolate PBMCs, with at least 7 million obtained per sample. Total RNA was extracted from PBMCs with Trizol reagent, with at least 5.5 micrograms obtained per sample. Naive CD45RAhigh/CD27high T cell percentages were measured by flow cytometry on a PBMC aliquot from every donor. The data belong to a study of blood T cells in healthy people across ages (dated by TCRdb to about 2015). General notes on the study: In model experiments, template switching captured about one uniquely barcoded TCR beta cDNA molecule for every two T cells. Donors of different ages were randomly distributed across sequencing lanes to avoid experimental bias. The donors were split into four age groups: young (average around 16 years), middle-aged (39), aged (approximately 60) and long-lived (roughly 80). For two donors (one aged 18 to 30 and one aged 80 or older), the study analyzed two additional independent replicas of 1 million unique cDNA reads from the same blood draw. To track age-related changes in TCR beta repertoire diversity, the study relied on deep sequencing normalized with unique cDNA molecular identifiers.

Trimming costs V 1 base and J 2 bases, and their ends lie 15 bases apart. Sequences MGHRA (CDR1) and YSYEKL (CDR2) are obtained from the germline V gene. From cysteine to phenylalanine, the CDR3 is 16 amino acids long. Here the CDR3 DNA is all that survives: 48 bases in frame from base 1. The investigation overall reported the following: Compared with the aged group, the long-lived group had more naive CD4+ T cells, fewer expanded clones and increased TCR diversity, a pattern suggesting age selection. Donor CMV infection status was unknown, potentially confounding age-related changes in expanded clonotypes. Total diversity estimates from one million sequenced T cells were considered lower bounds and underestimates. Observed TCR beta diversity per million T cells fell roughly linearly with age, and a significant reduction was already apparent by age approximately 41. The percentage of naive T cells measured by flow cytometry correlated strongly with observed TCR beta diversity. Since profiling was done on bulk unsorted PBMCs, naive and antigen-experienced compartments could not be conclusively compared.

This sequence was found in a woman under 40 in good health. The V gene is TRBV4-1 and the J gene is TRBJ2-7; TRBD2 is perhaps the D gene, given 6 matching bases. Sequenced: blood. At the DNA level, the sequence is TGCGCCAGCAGCCAAGTACCGGGACTGTTGACCTACGAGCAGTACTTC. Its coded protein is CASSQVPGLLTYEQYF.